This T cell receptor (beta chain) stems from a study of spatial heterogeneity in lung cancer. Overall study: An average of more than ten raw reads was observed per unique TCR and UMI combination.

The sample holds many counts of this clonotype. Via MiXCR, TCRdb re-called the 5' RACE reads, giving one row per CDR3 protein. The sample contains some 100,000 distinct CDR3 sequences, 12% of which appear only once. The CDR3 is made up of 15 amino acids. In germline, CDR1 is SGHTA, CDR2 FQGTGA. Trimming removed 3 bases from V and 7 bases from J; junction bases left unmatched: 8. Stated time point: sample taken at primary tumor resection. The source of this sequence is a male donor with early-stage non-small cell lung cancer. Sequenced material: PBMCs, taken at surgery. The chain employs TRBV7-3 and TRBJ1-5, with 8 bases identical to TRBD1. CDR3 loop: CASSFGQGAGQPQHF. CDR3 nucleotide sequence: TGTGCCAGCAGCTTTGGGCAGGGGGCAGGACAGCCCCAGCATTTT.